The TCR beta chain under discussion was sequenced for a study of T cell repertoires in cytomegalovirus infection. Whole-study findings and limits: Cumulative public TCR beta family frequency identified carriers of CMV plus the relevant HLA.

With V trimmed by 0 bases and J by 3 bases, 6 bases remained unmatched. Germline V lookup: CDR1 SGHNT, CDR2 YYREEE (reference sequence). The CDR3 has 16 residues. TCRdb fed the reads into MiXCR, producing one record per CDR3 protein. The sample holds approximately 110,000 distinct CDR3 sequences, around 29% seen once. With regard to this clonotype: As yet, its antigen is unknown.

The clonotype was recovered from a human donor in good health (CMV status not recorded). Some clones in this sample may be carry-over from other donors' samples. The genes are TRBV5-4 and TRBJ1-3; TRBD1 aligns across 7 bases. This material consisted of CD8+ T cells from cultured PBMCs, taken from culture after CMV antigen stimulation. This CDR3 reads CASSLAPAGGGNTIYF. The CDR3 nucleotides are TGTGCCAGCAGCTTGGCCCCCGCAGGGGGTGGAAACACCATATATTTT.